This entry concerns a single TCR beta chain. This record belongs to a study of CD8+ T cells in alopecia areata. Study at large: Twice a day, 5 to 10 mg of oral tofacitinib was administered to treated patients.

Trimming took off 4 bases at V and 5 bases at J, with 11 bases between the two ends. The CDR3 spans 14 residues. CDR1 and CDR2 (germline): MGHDK, SYGVNS. In each case, RNA was isolated and then reverse transcribed into cDNA as the sequencing template. Produced via immunoSEQ multiplex PCR; TCRdb's table is partial and in-frame only. The sample lists 110,000 to 150,000 clones; about 60% were seen once. The V and J genes are TRBV25-1 and TRBJ2-2, with no clear D. The source is a human donor with alopecia areata. The sample consisted of CD4+ T cells sorted from blood, taken at week 0. The CDR3 nucleotides read TGTGCCAGCAGTGGGCCGACTGGAACCGGGGAGCTGTTTTTT. It is translated as CASSGPTGTGELFF. Drawing the rest from reference TRBV25-1 and TRBJ2-2, the complete variable domain is EADIYQTPRYLVIGTGKKITLECSQTMGHDKMYWYQQDPGMELHLIHYSYGVNSTEKGDLSSESTVSRIRTEHFPLTLESARPSHTSQYLCASSGPTGTGELFFGEGSRLTVL.